This T cell receptor (beta chain) was identified in a study of blood T cell repertoires in COVID-19. About the study: Samples of COVID-19 (acute and convalescent) were obtained from the United States, Italy and Spain.

Using immunoSEQ multiplex PCR, the repertoire was profiled, and TCRdb retains in-frame clones only, with some absent. This sample has roughly 100,000 clones, with about 76% found just once. V was pared by 3 bases and J by 4 bases, with 2 bases of the junction left unmatched. The CDR3 is 14 residues long. Germline V gene data show CDR1 as MNHEY and CDR2 as SVGEGT. The J gene is TRBJ2-3, the V gene TRBV6-2 or TRBV6-3, with TRBD2 matching 9 bases. The receptor comes from a woman of 80 years or more with acute or convalescent COVID-19. Sequencing was carried out using peripheral blood. Here the CDR3 reads CASSYSGRADTQYF. The CDR3 DNA is TGTGCCAGCAGTTATAGCGGGAGAGCAGATACGCAGTATTTT.